This TCR beta chain was recorded in a study of T cell clusters in autoimmune cytopenias. Regarding the study as a whole: TRB repertoire shifts in secondary cytopenia and chronic lymphocytic leukemia mostly reflected lymphoma, not autoimmunity.

As concerns this clonotype: Its matching antigen is unknown.

The CDR3 covers 13 residues. Germline CDR1 and CDR2: MRHNA and SNTAGT. TRB was amplified from 250 ng of peripheral blood genomic DNA per sample. One tube held mixed TRB-A and TRB-B primer pools for touch-down PCR. Following a re-call of the multiplex PCR reads, TCRdb has one entry per CDR3 protein and lacks DNA. The sample has approximately 6,000 distinct CDR3 sequences, and its top ten clones hold about a fifth. These data are also associated with another study on T cell repertoires in aging, cancer and after chemotherapy.

Specimen: peripheral blood. The sequence derives from a human donor in good health. This rearrangement joins TRBV6-4 to TRBJ1-6. This CDR3 reads CASSDSRSSPLHF.